These 7 T cell receptor beta chains were all obtained from the same sample, sequenced in a study of Tregs in tolerant kidney transplant recipients (dated by TCRdb to between 2017 and 2020). Preparation of the library involved the immunoSEQ multiplex PCR assay. The clones in this table, taken by TCRdb from immuneACCESS, are in-frame only. Not every clone is retained; where verified, under half of the shortfall comes from an unresolved V gene, and the cause of the rest is unknown. The table for this sample lists 200,000 to 300,000 clones; approximately 84% of them were counted only once. The top ten constitute less than 0.75% of the sample. The sequenced material came from CD4+ T cells from blood. The receptors were gathered from a human donor in good health.

The rearrangement links TRBV18 to TRBJ2-1; D possibly corresponds to TRBD2 (6 bases). The CDR3 totals 16 residues. From germline, CDR1 is KGHSH and CDR2 LQKENI. Trimming pared 3 bases from V and 10 bases from J, leaving 22 bases between. CDR3 residues: CASSPFIRDSLGEQFF. CDR3 bases: TGTGCCAGCTCACCTTTTATCCGGGACTCACTGGGAGAGCAGTTCTTC.

The chain recombines TRBV18 with TRBJ2-3; D not resolved. Germline V lookup: CDR1 KGHSH, CDR2 LQKENI. The V gene lost 3 bases and the J gene lost 1 base, with 17 bases spanning the gap. The CDR3 is 17 residues long. The CDR3 region is CASSPPRSSARTDTQYF. The CDR3, as DNA: TGTGCCAGCTCACCTCCCCGCTCCTCAGCCCGCACAGATACGCAGTATTTT.

V gene TRBV7-2 combines with J gene TRBJ1-2; no reliable D call. The CDR3 sequence is 13 residues long. Trimming pared 5 bases from V and 8 bases from J, leaving 15 bases between. Germline CDR1 and CDR2: SGHTA and FQGNSA. As DNA, the CDR3 is TGTGCCAGCAGCCCCCCCGTGCCAGGAGGCTACACCTTC. Residues: CASSPPVPGGYTF.

The chain joins TRBV19 to TRBJ1-1; D not resolved. Germline CDR1 reads LNHDA; CDR2 reads SQIVND (reference sequence). V was shortened by 6 bases and J by 2 bases, with 10 bases between the two germline ends. The CDR3 extends over 13 amino acids. CDR3 in DNA: TGTGCCAGTAGCCTGGGAAGAAACACTGAAGCTTTCTTT. Translated, it gives CASSLGRNTEAFF.

The rearrangement links TRBV7-9 to TRBJ2-1; the D is unclear. Trimming removed 5 bases from V and 8 bases from J, with 10 bases in between. Germline V gene sequence: CDR1 SEHNR, CDR2 FQNEAQ (reference sequence). The length of the CDR3 is 12 residues. The CDR3 region has the DNA TGTGCCAGCAGCGACCTATCGGATGAGCAGTTCTTC. It translates to CASSDLSDEQFF.

The chain uses TRBV7-8 and TRBJ2-7; TRBD2 might be the D (6 bases). The V end was cut by 5 bases, the J end by 0 bases, with 20 bases between. CDR3 length equals 17 residues. Germline CDR1 is SGHVS and CDR2 is FQNEAQ. The CDR3 DNA reads TGTGCCAGCAGCACCGGCCCAGGGCGGGACGGCTCCTACGAGCAGTACTTC. This sequence encodes CASSTGPGRDGSYEQYF. The variable domain in full, completed from reference TRBV7-8 and TRBJ2-7, reads GAGVSQSPRYKVAKRGQDVALRCDPISGHVSLFWYQQALGQGPEFLTYFQNEAQLDKSGLPSDRFFAERPEGSVSTLKIQRTQQEDSAVYLCASSTGPGRDGSYEQYFGPGTRLTVT.

This clone was observed once. The chain is built from TRBV6-5 and TRBJ1-3; perhaps TRBD1 as D (5 bases). The V gene's germline CDR1 is MNHEY and CDR2 SVGAGI. The CDR3 is 16 amino acids. V gave up 0 bases and J gave up 0 bases, with 9 bases separating them. The CDR3 sequence is CASSYSIRGSGNTIYF. CDR3 nucleotides: TGTGCCAGCAGTTACTCGATAAGGGGCTCTGGAAACACCATATATTTT.